This T cell receptor beta chain was captured in a study of spatial heterogeneity in lung cancer. Study details: Patients with untreated early-stage non-small cell lung cancer, numbering around 72, were the donors. Detection consistently yielded more beta chains than alpha chains.

This clonotype has ten or more counts. Antigen unknown. Overall study results and limits: Resection blood, more than follow-up blood, showed ubiquitous expanded tumor TCRs.

Time point in this sample: blood at routine non-recurrence follow-up after resection. Unsorted whole RNA of tumor, nontumor lung or frozen PBMC was sequenced. TCRdb independently ran MiXCR on the 5' RACE reads; one entry per CDR3 protein. The table has 35,000 to 45,000 distinct CDR3 sequences, roughly 7.8% seen once. CDR1 and CDR2 from the germline V gene are MNHEY and SVGAGI. With 6 bases removed from V and 6 bases from J, the gap between germline ends came to 12 bases. This CDR3 region has 13 residues. The sequences come from PBMCs, collected at follow-up. The receptor comes from a male donor with early-stage non-small cell lung cancer. The chain employs TRBV6-5 and TRBJ2-1; no firm D call. The CDR3 nucleotides are TGTGCCAGCAGCAAAACAGCCCGCAATGAGCAGTTCTTC. Its translation: CASSKTARNEQFF.